These T cell receptor beta chains were read from a single sample in a study of cytomegalovirus exposure and HLA in healthy donors. Repertoires were generated with immunoSEQ multiplex PCR, while TCRdb's copy carries only in-frame clones and drops some. Of approximately 160,000 clones in the sample, about four fifths were seen once. The sequencing sample was made of PBMCs. Receptor source: a man aged 30-40 years in good health and CMV-seropositive. The CDR3 runs from the conserved cysteine through the conserved F or W. Each record gives: J gene, V gene, clone size, D gene, CDR3 DNA, CDR3 protein. D genes are given only for firm matches. Size values are once, few and many counts, or a class for expanded clones, and some rows have none.

TRBJ2-5	TRBV28	NA	TRBD1	TGTGCCGGAAAAACAGGGGGCAGAGAGACCCAGTACTTC	CAGKTGGRETQYF
TRBJ2-7	TRBV6-1	NA	TRBD1	TGTGCCAGCAGTGTCGGGACAGGGGGCGCATCTCCCGTTTACGAGCAGTACTTC	CASSVGTGGASPVYEQYF
TRBJ1-6	TRBV5-5	NA	NA	TGTGCCAGCAGCTTGGACGGCAGGGCTAACCCAAGCTCCTATAATTCACCCCTCCACTTT	CASSLDGRANPSSYNSPLHF
TRBJ2-3	TRBV2	NA	NA	TGTGCCAGCAGAACAGGCACAGATACGCAGTATTTT	CASRTGTDTQYF
TRBJ2-1	TRBV6-6	few	TRBD2	TGTGCCAGCAGTTACCGAGCGGGGGGGCCGGATGAGCAGTTCTTC	CASSYRAGGPDEQFF
TRBJ2-1	TRBV18	NA	TRBD2	TGTGCCAGCTCAAGGGTTACTAGCGGGAGGTACAATGAGCAGTTCTTC	CASSRVTSGRYNEQFF
TRBJ1-2	TRBV6-6	NA	NA	TGTGCCAGCACCCAGGGGCGGGCAAACTATGGCTACACCTTC	CASTQGRANYGYTF
TRBJ2-7	TRBV27	NA	TRBD2	TGTGCCAGCAGTTTTAGCCTAGCGGGGAACTACGAGCAGTACTTC	CASSFSLAGNYEQYF
TRBJ2-7	TRBV15	NA	TRBD1	TGTGCCACCACACGGACAGGGGACTACGAGCAGTACTTC	CATTRTGDYEQYF
TRBJ2-6	TRBV7-8	NA	TRBD1	TGTGCCAGCAGCTTCGACAGGGGCGACGTCTCTGGGGCCAACGTCCTGACTTTC	CASSFDRGDVSGANVLTF
TRBJ1-3	TRBV5-5	NA	NA	TGTGCCAGCAGCCAGAACTGGGGAGCTGGAAACACCATATATTTT	CASSQNWGAGNTIYF
TRBJ1-1	TRBV6-5	NA	NA	TGTGCCAGCAGGGGCCTGAGCACTGAAGCTTTCTTT	CASRGLSTEAFF
TRBJ2-7	TRBV19	NA	NA	TGTGCCAGTAGTACCGCAGGGGCCTACGAGCAGTACTTC	CASSTAGAYEQYF
TRBJ1-2	TRBV30	NA	NA	TGTGCCTGGAAACGTAGGGCAGGGGCTAACTATGGCTACACCTTC	CAWKRRAGANYGYTF
TRBJ2-3	TRBV25-1	NA	NA	TGTGCCAGCAGTGAATCGTTAGGGGGCACAGATACGCAGTATTTT	CASSESLGGTDTQYF
TRBJ2-1	TRBV7-9	NA	NA	TGTGCCAGCAGCTTCCATACAGGGGAGGCCGGGAGCTCCTACAATGAGCAGTTCTTC	CASSFHTGEAGSSYNEQFF
TRBJ2-1	TRBV15	NA	NA	TGTGCCACCAGCAGAGATTACGAGGTAACAACTCACAATGAGCAGTTCTTC	CATSRDYEVTTHNEQFF
TRBJ2-1	TRBV9	NA	NA	TGTGCCAGCAACCTCGCCGGACAGCCGAATGAGCAGTTCTTC	CASNLAGQPNEQFF
TRBJ2-3	TRBV5-8	NA	TRBD2	TGTGCCAGCAACAATCGTCTAAGACTAGCGGGAGGTAGTATAGATACGCAGTATTTT	CASNNRLRLAGGSIDTQYF
TRBJ2-7	TRBV5-1	once	TRBD1	TGCGCCAGCAGCGGAGGGGACAGGCGAAACGAGCAGTGCTTC	CASSGGDRRNEQCF
TRBJ1-1	TRBV2	NA	TRBD1	TGTGCCAGCAGACCCACAGGGGGCGGGCGGAACACTGAAGCTTTCTTT	CASRPTGGGRNTEAFF
TRBJ2-1	TRBV2	NA	TRBD2	TGTGCCAGCCGGGACAGGGGGACTAGCGGGACGGCTGATGAGCAGTTCTTC	CASRDRGTSGTADEQFF
TRBJ2-7	TRBV19	NA	TRBD1	TGTGCCAGTAGTGGAGACAGGGGTCCTACTTCGTACGAGCAGTACTTC	CASSGDRGPTSYEQYF
TRBJ2-7	TRBV6-5	NA	NA	TGTGCCAGCAGGCGGGACAGCGGGAGATACGAGCAGTACTTC	CASRRDSGRYEQYF
TRBJ2-7	TRBV5-1	once	NA	TGCGCCAGCAGCTTGGGGGGGCAGTACGAGCAGTACTTC	CASSLGGQYEQYF
TRBJ2-1	TRBV11-2	NA	TRBD2	TGTGCCAGCAGCTTAGATCGGCTAGCGGGGGCCGAAGAGCAGTTCTTC	CASSLDRLAGAEEQFF
TRBJ2-1	TRBV5-6	NA	NA	TGTGCCAGCAGCTTGCTTTCGGTTTCGGGGAAGGAGTTCTTC	CASSLLSVSGKEFF
TRBJ1-3	TRBV6-5	NA	NA	TGTGCCGTAGCGAGCTCTGGAAACACCATATATTTT	CAVASSGNTIYF
TRBJ2-2	TRBV5-1	NA	TRBD1	TGCGCCAGCAGCGGCGCCCGGACAGGGAACACCGGGGAGCTGTTTTTT	CASSGARTGNTGELFF
TRBJ2-7	TRBV11-2	once	NA	TGTGCCAGCGCCCTCCCGGGAGTTTCCTACGAGCAGTACTTC	CASALPGVSYEQYF
TRBJ1-1	TRBV4-2	NA	NA	TGTGCCAGCAGCACTACAGGAGAGAACACTGAAGCTTTCTTT	CASSTTGENTEAFF
TRBJ2-1	TRBV18	NA	NA	TGTGCCAGCTCACCGCTAGCGAGCGACAATGAGCAGTTCTTC	CASSPLASDNEQFF
TRBJ1-1	TRBV5-6	NA	NA	TGTGCCAGCAGCCGTAGTGCTTTCGGGGCTTTCTTT	CASSRSAFGAFF
TRBJ2-7	TRBV4-3	few	TRBD1	TGCGCCAGCAGCAAATACCGGGACAGCACCTACGAGCAGTACTTC	CASSKYRDSTYEQYF
TRBJ1-5	TRBV7-2	NA	NA	TGTGCCAGCAGCTTAGATCCGGGGAATCAGCCCCAGCATTTT	CASSLDPGNQPQHF
TRBJ2-7	TRBV7-9	NA	NA	TGTGCCAGCAGCTCCGCCCTCACCTACGAGCAGTACTTC	CASSSALTYEQYF
TRBJ1-2	TRBV7-9	NA	NA	TGTGCCAGCAGCACCAGGGGAGACACAAACTATGGCTACACCTTC	CASSTRGDTNYGYTF
TRBJ1-6	TRBV7-2	NA	TRBD1	TGTGCCAGCAGCATGGCTGGGGACAGAGCTTCCTACTATAATTCACCCCTCCACTTT	CASSMAGDRASYYNSPLHF
TRBJ2-5	TRBV10-3	NA	NA	TGTGCCATCAGCGACTCGTACGGGGAGACCCAGTACTTC	CAISDSYGETQYF
TRBJ2-1	TRBV14	NA	TRBD2	TGTGCCAGCAGCCCCGATAGCGGGAAGCAGTTCTTC	CASSPDSGKQFF
TRBJ2-3	TRBV30	NA	NA	TGTGCCTGGGGTCCTAACGCAGATACGCAGTATTTT	CAWGPNADTQYF
TRBJ2-3	TRBV27	once	NA	TGTGCCAGCAGTTTATCGGGGGGTAGCACAGATACGCAGTATTTT	CASSLSGGSTDTQYF
TRBJ1-2	TRBV7-2	NA	NA	TGTGCCAGCAGCTTCCCGGGGAATGGCTACACCTTC	CASSFPGNGYTF